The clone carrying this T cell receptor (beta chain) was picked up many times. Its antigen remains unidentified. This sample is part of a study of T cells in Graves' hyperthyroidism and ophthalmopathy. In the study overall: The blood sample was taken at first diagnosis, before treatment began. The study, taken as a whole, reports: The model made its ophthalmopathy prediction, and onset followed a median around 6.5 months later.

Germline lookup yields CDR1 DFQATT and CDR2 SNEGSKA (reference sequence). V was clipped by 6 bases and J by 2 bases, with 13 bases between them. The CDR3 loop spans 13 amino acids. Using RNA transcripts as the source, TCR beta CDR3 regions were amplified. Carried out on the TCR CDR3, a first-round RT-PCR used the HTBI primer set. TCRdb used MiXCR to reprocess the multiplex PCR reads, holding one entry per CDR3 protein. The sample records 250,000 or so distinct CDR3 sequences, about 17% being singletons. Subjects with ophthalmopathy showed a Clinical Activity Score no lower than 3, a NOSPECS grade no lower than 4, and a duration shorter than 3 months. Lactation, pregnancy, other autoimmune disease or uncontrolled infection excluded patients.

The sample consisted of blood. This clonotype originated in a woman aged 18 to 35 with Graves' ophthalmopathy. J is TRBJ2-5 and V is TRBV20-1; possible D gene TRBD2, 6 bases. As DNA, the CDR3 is TGCAGTGCCACCGGGACTGATCAAGAGACCCAGTACTTC. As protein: CSATGTDQETQYF.